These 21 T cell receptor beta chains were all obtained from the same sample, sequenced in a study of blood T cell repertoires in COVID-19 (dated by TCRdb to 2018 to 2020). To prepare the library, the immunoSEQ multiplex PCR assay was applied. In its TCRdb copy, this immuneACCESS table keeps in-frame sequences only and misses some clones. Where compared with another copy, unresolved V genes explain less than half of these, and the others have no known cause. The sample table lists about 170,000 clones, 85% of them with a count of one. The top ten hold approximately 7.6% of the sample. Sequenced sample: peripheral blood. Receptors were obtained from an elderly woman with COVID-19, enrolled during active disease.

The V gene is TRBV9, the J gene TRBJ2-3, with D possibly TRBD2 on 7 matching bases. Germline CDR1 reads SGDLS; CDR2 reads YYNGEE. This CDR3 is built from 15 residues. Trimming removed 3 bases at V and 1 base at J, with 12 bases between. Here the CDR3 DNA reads TGTGCCAGCAGCGCCCCGGGGGGCGGCACAGATACGCAGTATTTT. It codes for CASSAPGGGTDTQYF.

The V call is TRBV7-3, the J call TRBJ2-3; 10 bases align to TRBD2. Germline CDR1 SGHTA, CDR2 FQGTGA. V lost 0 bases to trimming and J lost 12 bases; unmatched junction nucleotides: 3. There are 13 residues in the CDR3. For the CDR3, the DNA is TGTGCCAGCAGCTTAACTTCTAGCGGGGGACAGTATTTT. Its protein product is CASSLTSSGGQYF.

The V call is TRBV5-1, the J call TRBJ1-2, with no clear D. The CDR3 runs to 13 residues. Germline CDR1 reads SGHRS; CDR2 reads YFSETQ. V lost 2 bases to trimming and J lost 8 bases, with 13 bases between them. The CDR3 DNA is TGCGCCAGCAGCTTCGGTACTATGGTCGGCTACACCTTC. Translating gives CASSFGTMVGYTF.

CDR3 sequence: CASSLRLAGDANEQFF. The CDR3 nucleotides are TGTGCCAGCAGCCTGAGACTAGCGGGAGATGCAAATGAGCAGTTCTTC. The chain joins TRBV5-4 to TRBJ2-1; TRBD2 aligns across 12 bases. Germline trimming cut 4 bases from V and 7 bases from J; bases unmatched to any gene: 9. The CDR3 covers 16 residues. Looked up from germline, CDR1 is SGHNT and CDR2 is YYREEE (reference sequence).

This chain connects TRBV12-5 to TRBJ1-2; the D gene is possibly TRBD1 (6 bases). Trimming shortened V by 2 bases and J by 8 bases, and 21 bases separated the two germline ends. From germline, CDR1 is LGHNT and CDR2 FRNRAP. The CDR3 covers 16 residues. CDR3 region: CASGLLSPGRGVGYTF. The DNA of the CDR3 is TGTGCTAGTGGTTTGCTCTCACCAGGGAGGGGGGTAGGCTACACCTTC.

CDR3 nucleotides: TGTGCCGTCCCATCCCCGGGGACTCGGAATGGCTACACCTTC. Translating gives CAVPSPGTRNGYTF. The chain carries TRBV28 and TRBJ1-2, with a possible D match to TRBD1 (5 bases). Germline V gene data show CDR1 as MDHEN and CDR2 as SYDVKM. V lost 11 bases and J 6 bases, leaving 22 bases between the germline ends. The CDR3 runs to 14 residues.

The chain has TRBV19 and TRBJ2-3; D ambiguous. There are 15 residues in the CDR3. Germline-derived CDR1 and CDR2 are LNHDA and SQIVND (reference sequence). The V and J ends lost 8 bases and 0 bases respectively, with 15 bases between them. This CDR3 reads CASSNMARSTDTQYF. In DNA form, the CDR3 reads TGTGCCAGTTCCAACATGGCTAGAAGCACAGATACGCAGTATTTT.

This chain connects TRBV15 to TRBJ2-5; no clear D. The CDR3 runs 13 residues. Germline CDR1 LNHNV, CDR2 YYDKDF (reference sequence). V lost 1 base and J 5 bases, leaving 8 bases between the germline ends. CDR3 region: CATSRVNVETQYF. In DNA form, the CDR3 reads TGTGCCACCAGCAGAGTAAATGTGGAGACCCAGTACTTC.

The DNA for the CDR3 is TGTGCCAGGAGGCCACGGACTACTGAAGCTTTCTTT. This codes for CARRPRTTEAFF. The chain links TRBV21-1 to TRBJ1-1. TRBV21-1 is a pseudogene locus. The CDR3 contains 12 residues.

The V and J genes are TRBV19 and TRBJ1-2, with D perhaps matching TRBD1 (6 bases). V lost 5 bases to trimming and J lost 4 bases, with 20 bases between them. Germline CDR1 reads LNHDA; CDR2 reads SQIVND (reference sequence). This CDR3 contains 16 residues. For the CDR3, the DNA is TGTGCCAGTAGTCCCACTCGACAGGTCTTGGGCTATGGCTACACCTTC. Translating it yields CASSPTRQVLGYGYTF.

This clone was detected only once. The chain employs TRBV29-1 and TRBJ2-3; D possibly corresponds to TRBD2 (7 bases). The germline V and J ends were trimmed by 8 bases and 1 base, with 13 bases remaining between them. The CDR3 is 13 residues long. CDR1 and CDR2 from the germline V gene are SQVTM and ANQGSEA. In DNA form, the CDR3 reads TGCAGCATGGGGCGGGGGCGCACAGATACGCAGTATTTT. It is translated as CSMGRGRTDTQYF.

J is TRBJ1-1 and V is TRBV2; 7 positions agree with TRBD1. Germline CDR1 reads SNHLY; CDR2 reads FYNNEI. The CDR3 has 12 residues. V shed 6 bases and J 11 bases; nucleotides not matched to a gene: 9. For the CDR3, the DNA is TGTGCCAGCAGACTAGAGACAGGGTACGCTTTCTTT. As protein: CASRLETGYAFF.

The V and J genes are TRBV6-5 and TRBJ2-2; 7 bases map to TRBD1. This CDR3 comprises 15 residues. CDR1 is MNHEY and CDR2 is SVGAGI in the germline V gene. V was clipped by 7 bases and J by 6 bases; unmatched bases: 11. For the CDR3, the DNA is TGTGCCAGCAACCTCGGGACAGTAATGGCCGGGGAGCTGTTTTTT. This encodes CASNLGTVMAGELFF.

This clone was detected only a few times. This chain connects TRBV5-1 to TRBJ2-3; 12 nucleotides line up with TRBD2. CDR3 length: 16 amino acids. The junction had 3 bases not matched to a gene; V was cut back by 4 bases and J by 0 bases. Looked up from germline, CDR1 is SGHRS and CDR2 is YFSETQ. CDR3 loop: CASSALAGGSTDTQYF. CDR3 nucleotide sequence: TGCGCCAGCAGCGCACTAGCGGGAGGAAGCACAGATACGCAGTATTTT.

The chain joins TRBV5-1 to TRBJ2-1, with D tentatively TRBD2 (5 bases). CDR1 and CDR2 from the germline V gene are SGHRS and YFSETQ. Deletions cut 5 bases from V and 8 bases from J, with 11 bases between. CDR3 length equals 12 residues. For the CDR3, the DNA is TGCGCCAGCAGTAGGACTCCGGATGAGCAGTTCTTC. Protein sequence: CASSRTPDEQFF. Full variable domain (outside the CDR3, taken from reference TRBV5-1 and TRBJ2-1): KAGVTQTPRYLIKTRGQQVTLSCSPISGHRSVSWYQQTPGQGLQFLFEYFSETQRNKGNFPGRFSGRQFSNSRSEMNVSTLELGDSALYLCASSRTPDEQFFGPGTRLTVL.

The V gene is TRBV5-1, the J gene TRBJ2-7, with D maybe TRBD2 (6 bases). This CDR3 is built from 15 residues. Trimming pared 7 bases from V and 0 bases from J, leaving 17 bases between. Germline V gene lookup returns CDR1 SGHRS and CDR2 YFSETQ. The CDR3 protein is CASAPLAESSYEQYF. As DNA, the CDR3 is TGCGCCAGCGCCCCCTTAGCGGAGAGCTCCTACGAGCAGTACTTC.

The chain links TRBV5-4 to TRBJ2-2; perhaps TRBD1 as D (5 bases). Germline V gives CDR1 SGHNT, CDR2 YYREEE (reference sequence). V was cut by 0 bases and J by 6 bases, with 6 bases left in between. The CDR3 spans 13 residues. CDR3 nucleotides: TGTGCCAGCAGCTTGGAGGGGCCCGGGGAGCTGTTTTTT. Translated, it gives CASSLEGPGELFF.

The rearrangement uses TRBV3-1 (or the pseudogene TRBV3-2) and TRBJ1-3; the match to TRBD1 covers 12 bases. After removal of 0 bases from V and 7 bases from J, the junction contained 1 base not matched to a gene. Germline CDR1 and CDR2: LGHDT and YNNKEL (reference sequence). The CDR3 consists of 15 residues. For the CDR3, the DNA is TGTGCCAGCAGCCAAGAGGGGACAGGGGGCAACACCATATATTTT. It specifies CASSQEGTGGNTIYF.

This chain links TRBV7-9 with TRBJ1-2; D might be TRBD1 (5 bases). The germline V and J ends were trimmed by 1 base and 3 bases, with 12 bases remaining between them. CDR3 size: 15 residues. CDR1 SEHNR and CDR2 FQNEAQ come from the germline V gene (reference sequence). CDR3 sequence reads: CASSLGPGRDYGYTF. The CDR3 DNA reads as TGTGCCAGCAGCTTAGGCCCAGGGAGGGACTATGGCTACACCTTC.

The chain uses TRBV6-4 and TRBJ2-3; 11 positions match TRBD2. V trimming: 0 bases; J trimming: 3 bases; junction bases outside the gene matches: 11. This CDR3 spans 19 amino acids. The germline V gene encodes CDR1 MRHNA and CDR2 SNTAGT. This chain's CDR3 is CASSDSGWASGGRTDTQYF. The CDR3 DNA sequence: TGTGCCAGCAGTGACTCAGGGTGGGCTAGCGGGGGGCGGACAGATACGCAGTATTTT.

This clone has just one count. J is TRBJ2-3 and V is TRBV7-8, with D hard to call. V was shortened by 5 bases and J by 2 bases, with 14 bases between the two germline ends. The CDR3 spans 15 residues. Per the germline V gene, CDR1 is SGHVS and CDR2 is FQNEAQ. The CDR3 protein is CASSHRRLFTDTQYF. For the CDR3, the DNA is TGTGCCAGCAGCCATCGGCGACTCTTCACAGATACGCAGTATTTT.